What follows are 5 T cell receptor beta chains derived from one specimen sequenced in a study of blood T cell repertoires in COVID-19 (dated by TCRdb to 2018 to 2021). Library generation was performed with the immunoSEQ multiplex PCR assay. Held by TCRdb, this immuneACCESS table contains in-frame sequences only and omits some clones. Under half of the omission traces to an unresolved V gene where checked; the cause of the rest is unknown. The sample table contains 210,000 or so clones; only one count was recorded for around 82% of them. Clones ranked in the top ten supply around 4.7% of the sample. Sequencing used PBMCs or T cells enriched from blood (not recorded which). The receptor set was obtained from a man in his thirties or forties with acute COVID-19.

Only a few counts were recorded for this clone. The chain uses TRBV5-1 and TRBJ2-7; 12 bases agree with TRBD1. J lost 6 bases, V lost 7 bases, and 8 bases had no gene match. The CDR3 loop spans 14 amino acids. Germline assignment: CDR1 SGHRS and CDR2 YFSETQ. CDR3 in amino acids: CASDPGQGAGEQYF. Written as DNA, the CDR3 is TGCGCCAGCGACCCGGGACAGGGGGCAGGCGAGCAGTACTTC.

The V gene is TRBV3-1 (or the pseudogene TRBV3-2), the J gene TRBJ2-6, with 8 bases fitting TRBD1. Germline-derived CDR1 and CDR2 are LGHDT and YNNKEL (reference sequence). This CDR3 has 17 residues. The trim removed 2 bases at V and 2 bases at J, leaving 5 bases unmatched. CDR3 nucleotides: TGTGCCAGCAGCCAAATACCAGGGGGCGCTGGGGCCAACGTCCTGACTTTC. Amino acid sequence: CASSQIPGGAGANVLTF.

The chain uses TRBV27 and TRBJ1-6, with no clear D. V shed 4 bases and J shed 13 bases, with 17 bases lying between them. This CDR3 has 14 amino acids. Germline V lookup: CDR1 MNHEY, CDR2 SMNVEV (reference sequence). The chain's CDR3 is CASSSIPHLGPLHF. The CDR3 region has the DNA TGTGCCAGCAGTTCAATACCTCACTTGGGCCCCCTCCACTTT.

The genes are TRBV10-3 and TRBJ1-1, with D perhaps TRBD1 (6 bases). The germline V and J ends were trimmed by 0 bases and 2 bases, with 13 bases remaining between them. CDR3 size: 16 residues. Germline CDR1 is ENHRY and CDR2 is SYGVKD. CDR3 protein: CAISESIGQTNTEAFF. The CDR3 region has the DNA TGTGCCATCAGTGAGTCAATAGGACAGACTAACACTGAAGCTTTCTTT.

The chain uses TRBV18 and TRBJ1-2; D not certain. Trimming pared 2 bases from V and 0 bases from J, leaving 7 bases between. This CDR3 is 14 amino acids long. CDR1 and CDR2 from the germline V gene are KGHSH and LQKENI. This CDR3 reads CASSPKGANYGYTF. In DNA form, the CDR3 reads TGTGCCAGCTCACCAAAGGGAGCTAACTATGGCTACACCTTC.